The T cell receptor beta chain described here comes from a study of blood T cell repertoires in COVID-19. Whole-study context: Spain, Italy and the United States supplied samples that represented acute and convalescent COVID-19. PBMCs, B-cell-depleted T cells, or T cells were the source of the cDNA or gDNA that made up the material.

Authors' processing steps: Amplification of reference gene primers provided the estimated nucleated cell counts. TCRdb keeps only in-frame clones here, not all; method: immunoSEQ multiplex PCR. V, J and clone size are those of that table, while D and trimming were read from the DNA. The sample records 55,000 to 85,000 clones, approximately 77% being singletons. V lost 5 bases, J lost 5 bases, and 12 bases stayed unmatched. The CDR3 is 17 amino acids. Germline values: CDR1 MDHEN, CDR2 SYDVKM. The sequenced material came from peripheral blood. This chain connects TRBV28 to TRBJ2-7; 13 bases are shared with TRBD2. This clonotype was sampled from a woman aged 70-85 years with acute or convalescent COVID-19. CDR3 sequence reads: CASSRTSGSTFKDEQYF. CDR3 in DNA: TGTGCCAGCAGTAGGACTAGCGGGAGTACCTTTAAAGACGAGCAGTACTTC.